This T cell receptor (beta chain) was recovered during a study of blood T cells in healthy people across ages. Points on this clonotype: Its antigen is not identified.

About 9.9 milliliters of peripheral blood were drawn from each donor. Combining a sample-barcoded 5' primer with a J-beta primer mix, a second PCR ran for roughly 7 to 12 cycles. TCRdb used MiXCR to reprocess the 5' RACE reads, holding one entry per CDR3 protein. Counted here are around 1.5 million distinct CDR3 sequences, around 59% occurring once; the ten biggest clones make up about 6.7%. Study-level points and caveats: There was a strong correlation between TCR beta diversity and naive T cell percentage. Age showed a roughly linear inverse relationship with TCR beta diversity per million T cells. Greater diversity and more naive CD4+ cells were seen in long-lived donors than in aged donors.

Sample: blood. The TCR originated in a man younger than 35 in good health.

The CDR3 spells CASSEAPRGSYNEQFF. The CDR3 DNA is TGTGCCAGCAGTGAAGCGCCGAGAGGCTCCTACAATGAGCAGTTCTTC. The genes are TRBV6-1 and TRBJ2-1; D gene ambiguous. Per germline, CDR1 MNHNS and CDR2 SASEGT. Trimming stripped 0 bases from V and 0 bases from J, with 9 bases between. The CDR3 spans 16 residues.